The rows below give T cell receptor beta chains drawn from one sample of a study of identical twins. TCRdb re-called the 5' RACE reads through MiXCR, storing one row per CDR3 protein. The sample lists roughly 250,000 distinct CDR3 sequences, over 11% occurring once. Source material: memory (CD45RO+) T cells sorted from blood. The receptors were gathered from a woman aged 18 to 35 in good health. Both conserved end residues are part of each CDR3. Each record gives: V gene, clone size, J gene, D gene, CDR3 protein, CDR3 DNA. The D gene is left open where the match is weak. The listing skips clone size in some rows; elsewhere it reads once, few, many or a size class.

TRBV20-1,many,TRBJ1-1,-,CSALQGITEAFF,TGCAGTGCACTCCAGGGTATCACTGAAGCTTTCTTT
TRBV5-1,many,TRBJ2-5,-,CACPKAGSKETQYF,TGCGCCTGCCCCAAGGCGGGAAGTAAGGAGACCCAGTACTTC
TRBV20-1,-,TRBJ1-1,-,CSGRTITEAFF,TGCAGTGGAAGGACGATCACTGAAGCTTTCTTT
TRBV7-3,few,TRBJ1-2,-,CASSLHREGGGYTF,TGTGCCAGCAGCTTACACAGGGAAGGTGGTGGCTACACCTTC
TRBV24-1,many,TRBJ2-5,TRBD2,CATSPGGAETQYF,TGTGCCACCAGCCCGGGAGGGGCGGAGACCCAGTACTTC
TRBV21-1,few,TRBJ2-5,-,CASSKPADLRRQETQYF,TGTGCCAGCAGCAAACCGGCGGACCTCCGGAGGCAAGAGACCCAGTACTTC
TRBV27,-,TRBJ2-3,-,CASSFRDPTDTQYF,TGTGCCAGCAGTTTCCGGGACCCCACAGATACGCAGTATTTT
TRBV28,few,TRBJ1-2,-,CASSLLGSAYGYTF,TGTGCCAGCAGTCTCCTAGGTTCTGCCTATGGCTACACCTTC
TRBV7-9,few,TRBJ1-1,-,CASSPNHRAEDTEVFF,TGTGCCAGCAGCCCGAACCACAGGGCAGAGGACACTGAAGTTTTCTTT
TRBV5-1,few,TRBJ2-5,-,CASSLAGTPSTQYF,TGCGCCAGCAGCTTGGCCGGAACCCCAAGCACCCAGTACTTC
TRBV29-1,-,TRBJ2-3,TRBD2,CSFIAGALDTQYF,TGCAGCTTTATAGCGGGGGCATTGGATACGCAGTATTTT
TRBV6-6,few,TRBJ2-1,-,CASSAEGGEQFF,TGTGCCAGCAGTGCGGAGGGGGGTGAGCAGTTCTTC
TRBV6-5,few,TRBJ2-3,-,CASSYRGDADTQYF,TGTGCCAGCAGTTACCGAGGGGATGCAGATACGCAGTATTTT
TRBV7-2,-,TRBJ2-3,TRBD2,CASSLVRETDTQYF,TGTGCCAGCAGCTTAGTGCGGGAGACAGATACGCAGTATTTT